A selection of T cell receptor beta chains follows, all from one sample in a study of response to subunit inactivated influenza vaccine. MiXCR was run by TCRdb on the RT-PCR reads, yielding one entry per CDR3 protein. There are 590,000 or so distinct CDR3 sequences in the sample; about 15% occur only once, and less than 8.5% lies in the top ten. The material was PBMCs from blood, obtained less than 15 days before vaccination. These receptors were taken from a man between 50 and 59 years old who received an inactivated influenza vaccine. Each CDR3 is given with its conserved first and last residue. D genes are given only for firm matches. Rows may omit the clone size; those that give it use once, few, many or a size class.

>.|few|TRBV5-1|TRBJ1-1
CASSLEGIDEAFF
TGCGCCAGCAGCTTGGAAGGGATTGATGAAGCTTTCTTT
>TRBD2|.|TRBV20-1|TRBJ2-2
CSADTSGIGTGELFF
TGCAGTGCTGATACTAGCGGGATAGGGACCGGGGAGCTGTTTTTT
>TRBD2|few|TRBV6-2/TRBV6-3|TRBJ2-1
CASRGGGGLDQFF
TGTGCCAGCCGCGGGGGGGGAGGACTAGACCAGTTCTTC
>.|.|TRBV4-3|TRBJ2-7
CASSQIGTSQEQYF
TGCGCCAGCAGCCAAATCGGGACCTCTCAAGAGCAGTACTTC
>.|.|TRBV5-8|TRBJ2-7
CASSLDAGETYEQYF
TGTGCCAGCAGCTTGGATGCGGGCGAAACCTACGAGCAGTACTTC
>.|.|TRBV20-1|TRBJ2-3
CSARKSGQVTDTQYF
TGCAGTGCTAGGAAAAGCGGTCAGGTCACAGATACGCAGTATTTT
>.|few|TRBV27|TRBJ2-3
CASTWAHTQYF
TGTGCCAGCACATGGGCCCATACGCAGTATTTT
>.|.|TRBV7-2|TRBJ2-5
CASTRGVRETQYF
TGTGCCAGCACCCGTGGGGTTCGAGAGACCCAGTACTTC
>TRBD1|.|TRBV28|TRBJ2-7
CASSWGTGYEQYF
TGTGCCAGCAGTTGGGGGACAGGCTACGAGCAGTACTTC
>TRBD2|.|TRBV11-2|TRBJ2-1
CASSSRTSGSYEQFF
TGTGCCAGCAGCTCACGGACTAGCGGGAGCTATGAGCAGTTCTTC
>.|few|TRBV29-1|TRBJ2-5
CSVAPRQQETQYF
TGCAGCGTCGCTCCCCGACAGCAAGAGACCCAGTACTTC
>.|.|TRBV20-1|TRBJ2-7
CSARDRTASREQYF
TGCAGTGCTAGAGATCGTACAGCTTCTCGGGAGCAGTACTTC
>TRBD2|.|TRBV7-9|TRBJ2-7
CASSLSGTSGSSEQYF
TGTGCCAGCAGCTTATCCGGGACTAGCGGGAGCTCCGAGCAGTACTTC
>.|.|TRBV27|TRBJ2-2
CASSLYSANTGELFF
TGTGCCAGCAGTTTATATAGCGCGAACACCGGGGAGCTGTTTTTT
>TRBD1|few|TRBV28|TRBJ1-1
CASSLRRDREFAFF
TGTGCCAGCAGTTTAAGGAGGGACAGGGAGTTTGCTTTCTTT
>.|.|TRBV12-3/TRBV12-4|TRBJ2-1
CASSLATRGEQFF
TGTGCCAGCAGTTTAGCGACTCGGGGGGAGCAGTTCTTC
>.|few|TRBV6-1|TRBJ2-5
CASSRGGTWWETQYF
TGTGCCAGCAGCAGGGGGGGGACATGGTGGGAGACCCAGTACTTC
>TRBD2|.|TRBV20-1|TRBJ2-7
CSAKLAGVAYEQYF
TGCAGTGCTAAGCTAGCGGGAGTCGCCTACGAGCAGTACTTC
>TRBD1|many|TRBV12-3/TRBV12-4|TRBJ1-5
CASSLGTSQGAQHF
TGTGCCAGCAGTTTAGGGACGTCCCAGGGGGCCCAGCATTTT
>TRBD2|.|TRBV29-1|TRBJ2-7
CSVEGPASGGNYEQYF
TGCAGCGTTGAAGGCCCGGCTAGCGGGGGAAACTACGAGCAGTACTTC
>TRBD1|many|TRBV5-1|TRBJ2-5
CASSYRQGMEETQYF
TGCGCCAGCAGTTATAGACAGGGAATGGAAGAGACCCAGTACTTC
>.|.|TRBV2|TRBJ1-2
CASSARRGYTF
TGTGCCAGCAGTGCAAGACGGGGCTACACCTTC
>.|.|TRBV6-1|TRBJ1-1
CASSVQVMAGTAFF
TGTGCCAGCAGTGTTCAGGTCATGGCAGGCACAGCTTTCTTT
>TRBD1|.|TRBV29-1|TRBJ1-2
CSVDIQGPSINGGYTF
TGCAGCGTTGATATACAGGGGCCAAGTATAAATGGCGGCTACACCTTC